The entry below gives a single T cell receptor (beta chain) sequence along with its context. Recruited during active infection, patients (from Seattle) were subsequently followed longitudinally. Between the trimmed V and J ends, which lost 5 bases and 6 bases, there was a span of 13 bases. Per germline, CDR1 SEHNR and CDR2 FQNEAQ (reference sequence). This CDR3 contains 13 residues. This sample was taken from a study of blood T cell repertoires in COVID-19. Study-level information: Acute and convalescent COVID-19 samples came from the United States, Italy and Spain. From T cells, B-cell-depleted T cells, or PBMCs came the material, which was cDNA or gDNA.

Original handling: Reference gene primer amplification yielded estimated nucleated cell counts. Sequencing was performed with immunoSEQ multiplex PCR; in TCRdb, only in-frame clones are kept and a portion is missing. Clone size and the V and J calls come from that table; the DNA yielded D and trimming. The sample carries 75,000 to 95,000 clones, roughly 80% recorded once. Sequenced input: peripheral blood. This clonotype was sampled from a man aged 60-69 years with COVID-19, enrolled during active disease. This sequence joins TRBV7-9 and TRBJ1-2, with D unresolved. Here the CDR3 reads CASSPQSVDGYTF. Here the CDR3 DNA reads TGTGCCAGCAGCCCCCAGAGCGTAGATGGCTACACCTTC.